The present T cell receptor (beta chain) was sequenced within a study of T cell repertoires in cytomegalovirus infection. Study in general: Both a matching HLA type and CMV infection were indicated by public TCR beta signatures. Study conclusions and caveats: The study identified carriers of CMV plus the relevant HLA from cumulative public TCR beta family frequency.

The CDR3 has 16 amino acids. Germline V gene sequence: CDR1 SGHVS, CDR2 FQNEAQ. J lost 3 bases, V lost 3 bases, and 7 bases had no gene match. TCRdb redid the calling of the reads with MiXCR, one entry per CDR3 protein. The table has fewer than 150,000 distinct CDR3 sequences, roughly 30% seen once. This clonotype was counted at least ten times. As yet, its antigen is unknown. The source was CD8+ T cells from cultured PBMCs, collected from culture after CMV antigen stimulation. The receptor was derived from a human donor in good health (CMV status not recorded). Some clones in this sample may be carry-over from other donors' samples. The chain uses TRBV7-8 and TRBJ2-1, with TRBD1 matching over 8 bases. In DNA form, the CDR3 reads TGTGCCAGCAGCTTTCGACAAGGACAGGGCTACAATGAGCAGTTCTTC. Protein: CASSFRQGQGYNEQFF.